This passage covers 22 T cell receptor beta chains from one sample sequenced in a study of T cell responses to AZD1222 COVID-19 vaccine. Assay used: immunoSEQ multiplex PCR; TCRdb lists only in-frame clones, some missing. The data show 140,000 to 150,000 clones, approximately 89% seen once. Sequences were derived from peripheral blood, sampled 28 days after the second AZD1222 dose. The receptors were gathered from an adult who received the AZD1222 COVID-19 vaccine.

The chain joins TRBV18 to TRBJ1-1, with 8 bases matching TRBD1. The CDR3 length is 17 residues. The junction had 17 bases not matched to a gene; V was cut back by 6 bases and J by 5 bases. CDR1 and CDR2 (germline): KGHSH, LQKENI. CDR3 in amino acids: CASSLGPGGGVGTEAFF. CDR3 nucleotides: TGTGCCAGCTCCCTGGGCCCAGGGGGCGGGGTAGGAACTGAAGCTTTCTTT.

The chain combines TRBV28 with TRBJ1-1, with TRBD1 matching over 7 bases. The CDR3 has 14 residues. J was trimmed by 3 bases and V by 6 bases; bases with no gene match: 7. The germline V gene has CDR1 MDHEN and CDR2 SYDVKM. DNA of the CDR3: TGTGCCAGCAGCGAATACAGGGGCGACACTGAAGCTTTCTTT. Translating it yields CASSEYRGDTEAFF.

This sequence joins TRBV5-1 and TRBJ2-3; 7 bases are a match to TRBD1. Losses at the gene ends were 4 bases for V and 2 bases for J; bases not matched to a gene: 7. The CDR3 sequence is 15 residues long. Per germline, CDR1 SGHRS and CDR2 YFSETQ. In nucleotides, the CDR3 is TGCGCCAGCAGCCCAACAGGGGCCTCCACAGATACGCAGTATTTT. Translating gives CASSPTGASTDTQYF.

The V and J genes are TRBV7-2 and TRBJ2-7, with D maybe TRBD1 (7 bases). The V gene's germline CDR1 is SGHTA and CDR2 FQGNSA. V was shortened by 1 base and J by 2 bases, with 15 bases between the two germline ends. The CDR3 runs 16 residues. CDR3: CASSLVGGTATYEQYF. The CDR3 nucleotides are TGTGCCAGCAGCTTAGTTGGGGGGACAGCTACCTACGAGCAGTACTTC.

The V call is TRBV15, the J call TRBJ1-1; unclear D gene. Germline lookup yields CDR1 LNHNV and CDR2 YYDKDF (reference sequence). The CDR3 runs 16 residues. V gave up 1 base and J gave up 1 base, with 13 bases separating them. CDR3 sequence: CATSRGGTAGNTEAFF. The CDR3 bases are TGTGCCACCAGCAGAGGAGGAACCGCCGGGAACACTGAAGCTTTCTTT.

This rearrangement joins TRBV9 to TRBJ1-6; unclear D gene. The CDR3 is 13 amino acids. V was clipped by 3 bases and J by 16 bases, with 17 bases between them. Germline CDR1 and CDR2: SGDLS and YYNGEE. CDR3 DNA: TGTGCCAGCAGCGCCGCCCAGCCGGCGTCTCTCCACTTT. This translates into CASSAAQPASLHF.

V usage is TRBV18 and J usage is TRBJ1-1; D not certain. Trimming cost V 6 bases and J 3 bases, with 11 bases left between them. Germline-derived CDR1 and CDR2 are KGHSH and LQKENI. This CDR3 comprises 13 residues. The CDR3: CASSPDADTEAFF. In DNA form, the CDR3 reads TGTGCCAGCTCGCCGGACGCGGACACTGAAGCTTTCTTT.

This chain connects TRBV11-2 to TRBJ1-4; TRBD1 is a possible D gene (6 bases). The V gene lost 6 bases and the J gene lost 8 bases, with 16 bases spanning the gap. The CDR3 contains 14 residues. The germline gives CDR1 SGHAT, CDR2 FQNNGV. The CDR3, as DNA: TGTGCCAGCAGGTATCAGGGGCGAGAGGAAAAACTGTTTTTT. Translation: CASRYQGREEKLFF.

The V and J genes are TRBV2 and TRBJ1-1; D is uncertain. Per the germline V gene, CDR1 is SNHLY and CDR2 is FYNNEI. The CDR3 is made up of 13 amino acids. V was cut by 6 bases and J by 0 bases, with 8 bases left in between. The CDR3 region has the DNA TGTGCCAGCAGCCCCGGGATGAACACTGAAGCTTTCTTT. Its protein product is CASSPGMNTEAFF.

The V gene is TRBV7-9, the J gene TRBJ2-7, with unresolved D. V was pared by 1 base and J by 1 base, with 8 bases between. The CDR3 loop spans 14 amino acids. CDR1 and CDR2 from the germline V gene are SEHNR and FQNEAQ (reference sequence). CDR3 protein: CASSLEVLSYEQYF. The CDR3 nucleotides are TGTGCCAGCAGCTTAGAGGTATTGTCCTACGAGCAGTACTTC.

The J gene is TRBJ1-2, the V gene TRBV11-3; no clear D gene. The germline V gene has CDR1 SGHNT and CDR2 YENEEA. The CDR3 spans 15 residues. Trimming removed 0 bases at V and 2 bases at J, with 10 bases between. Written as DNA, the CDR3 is TGTGCCAGCAGCTTAGATCAGTTGGGGAACTATGGCTACACCTTC. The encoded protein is CASSLDQLGNYGYTF.

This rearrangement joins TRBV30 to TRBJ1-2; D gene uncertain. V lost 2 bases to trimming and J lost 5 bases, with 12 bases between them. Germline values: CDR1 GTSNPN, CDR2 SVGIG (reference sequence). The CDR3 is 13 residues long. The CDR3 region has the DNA TGTGCCTGGAGTAGAGAGCAGATTTATGGCTACACCTTC. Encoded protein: CAWSREQIYGYTF.

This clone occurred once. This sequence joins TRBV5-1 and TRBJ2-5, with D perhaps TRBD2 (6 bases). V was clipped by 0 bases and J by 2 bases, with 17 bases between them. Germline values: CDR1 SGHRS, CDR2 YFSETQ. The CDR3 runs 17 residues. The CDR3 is CASSLGLVFGNQETQYF. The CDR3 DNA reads TGCGCCAGCAGCTTGGGACTAGTTTTCGGTAATCAAGAGACCCAGTACTTC. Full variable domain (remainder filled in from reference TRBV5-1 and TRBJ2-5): KAGVTQTPRYLIKTRGQQVTLSCSPISGHRSVSWYQQTPGQGLQFLFEYFSETQRNKGNFPGRFSGRQFSNSRSEMNVSTLELGDSALYLCASSLGLVFGNQETQYFGPGTRLLVL.

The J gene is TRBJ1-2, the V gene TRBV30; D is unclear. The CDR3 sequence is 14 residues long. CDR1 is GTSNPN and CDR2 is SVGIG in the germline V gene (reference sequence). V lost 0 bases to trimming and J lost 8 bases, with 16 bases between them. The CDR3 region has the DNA TGTGCCTGGAGTGTACGAGAGGGCCCGCGGGGCTACACCTTC. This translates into CAWSVREGPRGYTF. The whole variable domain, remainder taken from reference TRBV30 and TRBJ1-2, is SQTIHQWPATLVQPVGSPLSLECTVEGTSNPNLYWYRQAAGRGLQLLFYSVGIGQISSEVPQNLSASRPQDRQFILSSKKLLLSDSGFYLCAWSVREGPRGYTFGSGTRLTVV.

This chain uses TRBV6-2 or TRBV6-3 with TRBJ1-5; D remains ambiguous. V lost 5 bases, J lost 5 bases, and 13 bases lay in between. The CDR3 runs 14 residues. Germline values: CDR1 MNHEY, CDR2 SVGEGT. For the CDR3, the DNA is TGTGCCAGCAGTCGACCTGTGGGAGATCAGCCCCAGCATTTT. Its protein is CASSRPVGDQPQHF.

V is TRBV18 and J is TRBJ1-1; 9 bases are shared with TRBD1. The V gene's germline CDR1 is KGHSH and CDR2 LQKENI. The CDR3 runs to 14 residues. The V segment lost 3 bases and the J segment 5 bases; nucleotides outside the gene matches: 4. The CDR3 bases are TGTGCCAGCTCACCCCGGGACAGGGCGACTGAAGCTTTCTTT. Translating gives CASSPRDRATEAFF.

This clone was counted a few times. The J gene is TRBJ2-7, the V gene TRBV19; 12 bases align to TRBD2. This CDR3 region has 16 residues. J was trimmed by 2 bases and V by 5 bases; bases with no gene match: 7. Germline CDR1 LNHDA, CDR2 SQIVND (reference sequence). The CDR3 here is CASSGRTSGDTYEQYF. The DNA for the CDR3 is TGTGCCAGTAGTGGCAGGACTAGCGGGGATACCTACGAGCAGTACTTC.

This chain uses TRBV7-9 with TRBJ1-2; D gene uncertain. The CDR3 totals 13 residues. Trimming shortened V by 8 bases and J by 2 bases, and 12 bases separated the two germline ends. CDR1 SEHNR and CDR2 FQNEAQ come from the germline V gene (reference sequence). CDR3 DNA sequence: TGTGCCAGCCTTGCTTTACGGAACTATGGCTACACCTTC. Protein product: CASLALRNYGYTF.

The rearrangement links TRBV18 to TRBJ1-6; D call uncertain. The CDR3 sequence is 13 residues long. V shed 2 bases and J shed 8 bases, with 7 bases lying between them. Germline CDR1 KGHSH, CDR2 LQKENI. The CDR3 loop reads CASSPAADSPLHF. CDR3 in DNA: TGTGCCAGCTCACCAGCCGCGGATTCACCCCTCCACTTT.

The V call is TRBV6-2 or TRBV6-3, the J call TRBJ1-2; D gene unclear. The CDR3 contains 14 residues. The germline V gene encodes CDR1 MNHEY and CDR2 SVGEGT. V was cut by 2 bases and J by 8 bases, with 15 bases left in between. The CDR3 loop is CASSYPAALWGYTF. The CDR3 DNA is TGTGCCAGCAGTTACCCGGCGGCTCTATGGGGCTACACCTTC.

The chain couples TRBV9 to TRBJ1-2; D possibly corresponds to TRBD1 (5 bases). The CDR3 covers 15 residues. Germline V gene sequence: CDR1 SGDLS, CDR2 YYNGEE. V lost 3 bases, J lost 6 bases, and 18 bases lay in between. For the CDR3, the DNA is TGTGCCAGCAGCGCCTTACTGGCCCGGGACCATGGCTACACCTTC. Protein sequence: CASSALLARDHGYTF. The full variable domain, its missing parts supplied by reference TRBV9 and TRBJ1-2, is DSGVTQTPKHLITATGQRVTLRCSPRSGDLSVYWYQQSLDQGLQFLIQYYNGEERAKGNILERFSAQQFPDLHSELNLSSLELGDSALYFCASSALLARDHGYTFGSGTRLTVV.

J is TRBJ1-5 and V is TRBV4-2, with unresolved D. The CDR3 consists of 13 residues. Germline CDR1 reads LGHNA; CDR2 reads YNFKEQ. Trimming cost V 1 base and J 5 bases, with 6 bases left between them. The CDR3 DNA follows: TGTGCCAGCAGCCAAGGGTGGGATCAGCCCCAGCATTTT. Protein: CASSQGWDQPQHF.